This TCR beta chain emerged from a study of CD8 T cells in ankylosing spondylitis. Study findings and constraints: Typical of ankylosing spondylitis blood, it appeared, was a TCR beta motif of 7 or 8 highly homologous variants. In the blood and synovial fluid of reactive arthritis, some motif variants had been previously reported.

The length of the CDR3 is 15 residues. Germline V lookup: CDR1 DFQATT, CDR2 SNEGSKA (reference sequence). TCRdb itself ran the 5' RACE reads through MiXCR, one entry per CDR3 protein. The sample consists of fewer than 550,000 distinct CDR3 sequences, about 5.4% of them appearing once. With respect to this clonotype: The antigen is unknown.

Material for sequencing was blood, either unsorted or a sorted T cell fraction (not recorded which). The sequence was obtained from a male donor with ankylosing spondylitis. V usage is TRBV20-1 and J usage is TRBJ1-5; the D gene is possibly TRBD1 (5 bases). This CDR3 reads CSGGRGHYSNQPQHF. The CDR3 region has the DNA TGCAGCGGGGGTCGGGGCCACTATAGCAATCAGCCCCAGCATTTT.